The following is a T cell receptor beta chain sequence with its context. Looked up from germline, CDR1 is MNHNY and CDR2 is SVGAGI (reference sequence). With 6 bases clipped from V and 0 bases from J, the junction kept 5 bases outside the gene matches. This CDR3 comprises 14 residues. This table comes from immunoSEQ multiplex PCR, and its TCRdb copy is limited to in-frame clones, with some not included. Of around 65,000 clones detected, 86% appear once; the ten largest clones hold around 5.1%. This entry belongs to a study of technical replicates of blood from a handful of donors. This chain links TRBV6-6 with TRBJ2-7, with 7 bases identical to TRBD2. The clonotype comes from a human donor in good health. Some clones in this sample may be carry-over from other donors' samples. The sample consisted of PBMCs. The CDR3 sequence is CASRGGIGSYEQYF. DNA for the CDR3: TGTGCCAGCAGGGGGGGGATTGGCTCCTACGAGCAGTACTTC.